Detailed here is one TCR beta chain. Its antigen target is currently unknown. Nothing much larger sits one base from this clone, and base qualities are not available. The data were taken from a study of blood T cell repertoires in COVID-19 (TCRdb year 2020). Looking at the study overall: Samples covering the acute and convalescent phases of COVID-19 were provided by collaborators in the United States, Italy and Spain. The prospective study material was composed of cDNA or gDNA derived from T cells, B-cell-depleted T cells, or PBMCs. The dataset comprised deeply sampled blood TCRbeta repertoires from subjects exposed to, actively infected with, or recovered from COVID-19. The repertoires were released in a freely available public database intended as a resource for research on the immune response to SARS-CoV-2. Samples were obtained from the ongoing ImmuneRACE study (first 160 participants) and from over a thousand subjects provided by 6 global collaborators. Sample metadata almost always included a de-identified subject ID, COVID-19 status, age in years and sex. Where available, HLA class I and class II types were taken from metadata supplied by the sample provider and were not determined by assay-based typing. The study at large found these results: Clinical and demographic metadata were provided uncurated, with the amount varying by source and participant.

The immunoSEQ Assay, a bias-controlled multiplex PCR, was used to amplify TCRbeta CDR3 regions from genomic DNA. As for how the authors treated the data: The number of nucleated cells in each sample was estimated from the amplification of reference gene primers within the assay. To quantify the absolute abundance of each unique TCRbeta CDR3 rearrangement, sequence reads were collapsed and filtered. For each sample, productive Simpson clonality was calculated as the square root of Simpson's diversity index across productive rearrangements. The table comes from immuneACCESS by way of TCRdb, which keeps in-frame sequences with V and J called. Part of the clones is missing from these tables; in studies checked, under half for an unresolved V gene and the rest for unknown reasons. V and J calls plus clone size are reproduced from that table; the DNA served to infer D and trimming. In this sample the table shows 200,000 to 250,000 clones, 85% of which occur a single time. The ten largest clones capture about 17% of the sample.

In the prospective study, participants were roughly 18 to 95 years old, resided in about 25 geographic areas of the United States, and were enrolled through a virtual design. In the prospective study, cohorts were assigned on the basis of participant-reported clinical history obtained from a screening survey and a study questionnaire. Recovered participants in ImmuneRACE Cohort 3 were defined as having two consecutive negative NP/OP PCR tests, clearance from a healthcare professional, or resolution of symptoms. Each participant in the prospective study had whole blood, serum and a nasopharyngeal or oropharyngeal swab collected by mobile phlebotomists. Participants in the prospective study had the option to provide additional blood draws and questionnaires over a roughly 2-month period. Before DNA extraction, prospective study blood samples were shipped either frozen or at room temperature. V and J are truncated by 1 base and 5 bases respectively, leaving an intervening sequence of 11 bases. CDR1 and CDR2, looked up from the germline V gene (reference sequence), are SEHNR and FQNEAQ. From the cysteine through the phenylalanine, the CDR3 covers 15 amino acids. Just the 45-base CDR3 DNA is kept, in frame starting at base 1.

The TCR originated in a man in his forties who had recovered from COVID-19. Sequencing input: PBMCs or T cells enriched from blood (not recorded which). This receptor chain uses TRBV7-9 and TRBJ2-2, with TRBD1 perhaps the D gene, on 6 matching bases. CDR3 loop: CASSLGPRGTGELFF. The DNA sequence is TGTGCCAGCAGCTTAGGCCCGAGGGGGACCGGGGAGCTGTTTTTT.